This TCR beta chain was captured in a study of tumor-infiltrating lymphocytes in primary liver carcinoma. The wider study: Productive TCRbeta reads per sample were roughly 3.5 to 7.13 million, not differing by tissue.

Overall study results and limits: Compared with blood, tumor repertoires held significantly more in their top 250 clones.

A constant-region primer served to make TCR beta cDNA from 500 to 550 ng total RNA. Researchers made the TCR beta libraries by running three nested multiplex PCR rounds with slightly modified ARM-PCR. TCRdb re-derived calls from the multiplex PCR reads in MiXCR, one entry per CDR3 protein. The data show approximately 42,000 distinct CDR3 sequences, about 75% seen once. Without any cell sorting, about 18-30 mg of bulk tissue yielded co-extracted RNA and DNA. Chronic HBV infection, which was untreated, was present in the patients. Of note for this clonotype: Its antigen is unknown. This CDR3 is missing its conserved last phenylalanine or tryptophan, likely due to a read error.

The TCR was taken from a woman aged 25-40 years with primary liver carcinoma and hepatitis B virus infection. Specimen: tumor-adjacent normal liver tissue.

The CDR3 DNA sequence: TGTGCCAGAACCTGGGGGGGATGCACAGATACGCAGCATTAT. It is translated as CARTWGGCTDTQHY. The rearrangement uses TRBV12-3 or TRBV12-4 and TRBJ2-3, with D possibly being TRBD1 (5 bases). Judging by the DNA end, TRBJ1-5 fits better; the J call may be wrong. This CDR3 is 14 amino acids long.